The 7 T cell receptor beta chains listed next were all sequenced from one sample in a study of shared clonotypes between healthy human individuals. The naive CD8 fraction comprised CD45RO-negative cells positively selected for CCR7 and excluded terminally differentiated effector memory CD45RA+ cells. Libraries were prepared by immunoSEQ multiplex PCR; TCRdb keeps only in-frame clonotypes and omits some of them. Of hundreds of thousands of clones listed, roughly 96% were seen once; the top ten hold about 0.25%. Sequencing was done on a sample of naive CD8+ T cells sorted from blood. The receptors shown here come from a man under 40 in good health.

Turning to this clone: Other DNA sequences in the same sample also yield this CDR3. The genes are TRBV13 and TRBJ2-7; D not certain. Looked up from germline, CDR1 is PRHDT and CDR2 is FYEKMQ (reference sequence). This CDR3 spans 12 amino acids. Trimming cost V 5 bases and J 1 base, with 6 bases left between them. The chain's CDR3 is CASSLGSYEQYF. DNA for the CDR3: TGTGCCAGCAGCCTGGGGTCCTACGAGCAGTACTTC. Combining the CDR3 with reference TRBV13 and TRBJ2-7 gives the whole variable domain AAGVIQSPRHLIKEKRETATLKCYPIPRHDTVYWYQQGPGQDPQFLISFYEKMQSDKGSIPDRFSAQQFSDYHSELNMSSLELGDSALYFCASSLGSYEQYFGPGTRLTVT.

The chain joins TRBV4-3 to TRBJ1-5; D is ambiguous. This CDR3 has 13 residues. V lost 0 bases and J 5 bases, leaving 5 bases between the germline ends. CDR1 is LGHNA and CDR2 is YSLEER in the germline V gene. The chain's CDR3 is CASSQDRYQPQHF. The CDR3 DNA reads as TGCGCCAGCAGCCAAGATCGGTATCAGCCCCAGCATTTT.

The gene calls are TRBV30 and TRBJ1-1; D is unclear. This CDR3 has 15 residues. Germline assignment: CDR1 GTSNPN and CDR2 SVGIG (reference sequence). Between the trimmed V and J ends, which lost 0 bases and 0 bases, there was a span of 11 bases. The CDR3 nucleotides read TGTGCCTGGAGTGTACTTACTTCTATGAACACTGAAGCTTTCTTT. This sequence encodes CAWSVLTSMNTEAFF.

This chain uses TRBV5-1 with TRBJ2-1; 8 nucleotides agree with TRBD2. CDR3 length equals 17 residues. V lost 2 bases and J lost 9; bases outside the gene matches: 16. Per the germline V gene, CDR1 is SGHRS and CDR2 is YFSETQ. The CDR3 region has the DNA TGCGCCAGCAGCTTACCTAAAGCGGGAGAGGCTACATCTGAGCAGTTCTTC. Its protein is CASSLPKAGEATSEQFF.

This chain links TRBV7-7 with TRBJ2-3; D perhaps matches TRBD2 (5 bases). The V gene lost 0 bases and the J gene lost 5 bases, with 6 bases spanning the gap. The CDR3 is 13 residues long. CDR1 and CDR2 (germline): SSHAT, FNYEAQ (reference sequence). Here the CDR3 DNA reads TGTGCCAGCAGCTTAGCGGCGGGAGATACGCAGTATTTT. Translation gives CASSLAAGDTQYF.

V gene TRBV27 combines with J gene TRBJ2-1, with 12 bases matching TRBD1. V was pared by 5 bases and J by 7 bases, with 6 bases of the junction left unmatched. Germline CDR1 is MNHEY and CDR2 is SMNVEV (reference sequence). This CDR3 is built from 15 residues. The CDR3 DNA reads TGTGCCAGCAGTCTAGGGACAGGGGGCTTTAATGAGCAGTTCTTC. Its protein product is CASSLGTGGFNEQFF.

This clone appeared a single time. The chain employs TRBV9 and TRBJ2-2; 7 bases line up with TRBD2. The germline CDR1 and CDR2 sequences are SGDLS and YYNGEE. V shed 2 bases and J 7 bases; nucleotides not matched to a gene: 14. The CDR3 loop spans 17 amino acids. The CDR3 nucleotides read TGTGCCAGCAGCGTTTCCATTGGGGAGGGCCATGGCGGGGAGCTGTTTTTT. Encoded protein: CASSVSIGEGHGGELFF.